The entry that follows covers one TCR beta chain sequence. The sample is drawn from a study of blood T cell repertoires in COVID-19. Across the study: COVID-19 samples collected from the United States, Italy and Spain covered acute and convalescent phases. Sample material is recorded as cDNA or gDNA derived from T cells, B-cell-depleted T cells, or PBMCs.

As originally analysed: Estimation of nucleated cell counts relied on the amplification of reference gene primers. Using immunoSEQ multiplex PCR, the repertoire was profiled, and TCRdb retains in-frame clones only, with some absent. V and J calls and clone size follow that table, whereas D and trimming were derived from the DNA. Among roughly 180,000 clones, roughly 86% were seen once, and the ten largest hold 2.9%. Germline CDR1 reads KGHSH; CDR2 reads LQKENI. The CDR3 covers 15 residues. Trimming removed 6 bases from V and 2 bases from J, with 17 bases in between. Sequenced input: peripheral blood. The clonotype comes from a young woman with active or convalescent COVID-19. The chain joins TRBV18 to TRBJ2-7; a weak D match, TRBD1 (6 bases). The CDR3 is CASSEGRGGAYEQYF. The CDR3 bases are TGTGCCAGCTCCGAGGGCAGGGGTGGCGCCTACGAGCAGTACTTC.